This T cell receptor (beta chain) was sequenced for a study of T cells after posttransplantation cyclophosphamide. Data came from immunoSEQ multiplex PCR; TCRdb stores just in-frame clones and leaves some out. This sample has 25,000 to 35,000 clones; around nine tenths occur once, and the top ten carry 15%. Overall study results and limits: Later blood repertoires were often dominated by clones from the donor CD8+ memory compartment.

There are 12 residues in the CDR3. Germline loops: CDR1 SNHLY, CDR2 FYNNEI. The V and J ends lost 11 bases and 5 bases respectively, with 14 bases between them. Regarding this clone: The target antigen is unknown.

The rearrangement joins TRBV2 to TRBJ2-3; TRBD2 is a possible D gene (6 bases). Sequencing used PBMCs. The TCR comes from a woman in her thirties or forties with a blood cancer, CMV-positive, and with a related stem cell donor. Here the CDR3 DNA reads TGTGCCGGGCCCCCTAGCGAAGATACGCAGTATTTT. It specifies CAGPPSEDTQYF.